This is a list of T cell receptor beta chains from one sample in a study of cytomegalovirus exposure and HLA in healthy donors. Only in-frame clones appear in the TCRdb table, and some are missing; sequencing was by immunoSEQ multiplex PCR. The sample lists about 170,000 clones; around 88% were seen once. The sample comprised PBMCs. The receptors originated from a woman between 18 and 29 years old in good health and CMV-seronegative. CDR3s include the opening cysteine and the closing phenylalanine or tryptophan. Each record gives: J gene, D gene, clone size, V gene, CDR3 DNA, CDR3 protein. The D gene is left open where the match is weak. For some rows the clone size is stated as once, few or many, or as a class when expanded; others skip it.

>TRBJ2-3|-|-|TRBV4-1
TGCGCCAGCAGCCAAGGTACGGACTACTTACGGGATACGCAGTATTTT
CASSQGTDYLRDTQYF
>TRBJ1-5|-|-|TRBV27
TGTGCCAGCAGTTTAAGGGAGGGCAATCAGCCCCAGCATTTT
CASSLREGNQPQHF
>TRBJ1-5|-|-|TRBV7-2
TGTGCCAGCAGCTTAGGTCCCAGCCCTAGAGGGAATCAGCCCCAGCATTTT
CASSLGPSPRGNQPQHF
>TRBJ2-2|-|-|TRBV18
TGTGCCAGCTCGCCCTACGGCGGGGAGCTGTTTTTT
CASSPYGGELFF
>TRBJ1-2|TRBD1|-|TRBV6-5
TGTGCCAGCAGTTACTCCGGGACAGGGGAGGGTGGCTACACCTTC
CASSYSGTGEGGYTF
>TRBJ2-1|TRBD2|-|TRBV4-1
TGCGCCAGCAGCCTTGCGGGGGGGCTTTCGGATGAGCAGTTCTTC
CASSLAGGLSDEQFF
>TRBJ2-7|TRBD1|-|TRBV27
TGTGCCAGCAGTTCCATCAAGGGGACAGGGACCTACGAGCAGTACTTC
CASSSIKGTGTYEQYF
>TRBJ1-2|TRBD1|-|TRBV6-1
TGTGCCAGCAGGAAGACAGGGGACGGTAACTATGGCTACACCTTC
CASRKTGDGNYGYTF
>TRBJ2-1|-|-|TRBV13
TGTGCCAGCAGCCGTCGCGTGAGCTCCTACAATGAGCAGTTCTTC
CASSRRVSSYNEQFF
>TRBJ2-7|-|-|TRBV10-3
TGTGCCATCAGTGACCCTACGGGGACTTCTCGGGACTGGGGTGCTTATGCCTCCTACGAGCAGTACTTC
CAISDPTGTSRDWGAYASYEQYF
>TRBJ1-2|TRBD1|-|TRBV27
TGTGCCAGCAGTTTACAGGGGGTGGGTGGCTACACCTTC
CASSLQGVGGYTF
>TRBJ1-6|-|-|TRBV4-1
TGCGCCAGCAGCCAAATGGCCCACAAAGAGGTTTGGTCACCCCTCCACTTT
CASSQMAHKEVWSPLHF
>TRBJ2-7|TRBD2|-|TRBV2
TGTGCCAGCAGCGTACTAGCGGGAGGCTCGGGCACGGCCTACGAGCAGTACTTC
CASSVLAGGSGTAYEQYF
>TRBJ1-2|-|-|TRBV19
TGTGCCAGTAGTATTACAGAGAACTATGGCTACACCTTC
CASSITENYGYTF
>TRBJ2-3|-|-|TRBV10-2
TGCGCCAGCAGTGAGTCCGGGGATACGCAGTATTTT
CASSESGDTQYF
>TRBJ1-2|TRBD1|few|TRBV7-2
TGTGCCAGCAGGATAACGGGACAGGGGACCTATGGCTACACCTTC
CASRITGQGTYGYTF
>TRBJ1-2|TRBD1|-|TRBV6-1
TGTGCCAGCAGTGCGAGGGACAGTCTGAGGGCCGCTAACTATGGCTACACCTTC
CASSARDSLRAANYGYTF
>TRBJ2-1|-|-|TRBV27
TGTGCCAGCAGTTTATCTAGGGGGGGCCCCTACAATGAGCAGTTCTTC
CASSLSRGGPYNEQFF
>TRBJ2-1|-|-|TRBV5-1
TGCGCCAGCAGCTTGGTACCGGGGAATGAGCAGTTCTTC
CASSLVPGNEQFF
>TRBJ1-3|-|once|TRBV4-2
TGTGCCAGCAGCCAAGATCAACGGGGGGGGTGGTATGGAAACACCATATATTTT
CASSQDQRGGWYGNTIYF
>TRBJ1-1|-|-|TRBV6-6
TGTGCCAGCAGTTACTATTTATCGGACACTGAAGCTTTCTTT
CASSYYLSDTEAFF
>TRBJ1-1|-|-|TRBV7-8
TGTGCCAGCAGCTCGCAGGGGAGAGGCGCGGACACTGAAGCTTTCTTT
CASSSQGRGADTEAFF
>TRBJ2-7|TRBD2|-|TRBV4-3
TGCGCCAGCAGCCAAGTGTTTGCTAGCGGGAGGACCTACGAGCAGTACTTC
CASSQVFASGRTYEQYF
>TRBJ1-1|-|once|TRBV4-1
TGCGCCAGCAGCCCGAGGAGCACAGGGGAAGCTTTCTTT
CASSPRSTGEAFF
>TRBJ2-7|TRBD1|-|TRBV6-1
TGTGCCAGCAGTGGGGGGACAGGGGTCTACGAGCAGTACTTC
CASSGGTGVYEQYF
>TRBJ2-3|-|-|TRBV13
TGTGCCAGCAGCTATAAGCCCACAGATACGCAGTATTTT
CASSYKPTDTQYF
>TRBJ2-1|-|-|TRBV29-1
TGCAGCGTTGGGCCAGACCGGGACAATGAGCAGTTCTTC
CSVGPDRDNEQFF
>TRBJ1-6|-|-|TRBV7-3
TGTGCCAGCAGCTATAGTTATACTAATTCACCCCTCCACTTT
CASSYSYTNSPLHF